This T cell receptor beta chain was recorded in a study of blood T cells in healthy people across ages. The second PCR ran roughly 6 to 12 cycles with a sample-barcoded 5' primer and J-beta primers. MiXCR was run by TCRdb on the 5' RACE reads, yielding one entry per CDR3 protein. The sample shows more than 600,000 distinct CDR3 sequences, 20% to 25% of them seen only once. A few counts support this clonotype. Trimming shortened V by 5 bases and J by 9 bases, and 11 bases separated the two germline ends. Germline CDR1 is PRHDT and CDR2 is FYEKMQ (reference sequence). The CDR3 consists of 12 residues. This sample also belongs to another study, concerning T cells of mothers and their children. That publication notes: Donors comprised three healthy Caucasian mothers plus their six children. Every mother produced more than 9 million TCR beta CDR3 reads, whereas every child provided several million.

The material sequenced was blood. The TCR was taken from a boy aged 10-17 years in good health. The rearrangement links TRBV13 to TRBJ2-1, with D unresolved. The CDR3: CASSRESFEQFF. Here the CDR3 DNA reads TGTGCCAGCAGCCGTGAGTCGTTTGAGCAGTTCTTC. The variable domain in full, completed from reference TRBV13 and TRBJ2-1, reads AAGVIQSPRHLIKEKRETATLKCYPIPRHDTVYWYQQGPGQDPQFLISFYEKMQSDKGSIPDRFSAQQFSDYHSELNMSSLELGDSALYFCASSRESFEQFFGPGTRLTVL.